This T cell receptor (beta chain) was identified in a study of cytomegalovirus exposure and HLA in healthy donors. The study's findings and limits: One later analysis reportedly identified an Asian-associated ancestry cluster that showed fewer N-insertions than the roughly 700-donor mean. A later analysis linked some 17,000 TCR beta sequences to HLA alleles at 0.05 false discovery rate.

The PCR was carried out with 60 Vbeta primers and 13 Jbeta primers. Original processing notes: Counted up in a later analysis, unique TCR beta chains came to 65 million to 80 million, with about 9.9 million shared. TCRdb's table, derived via immunoSEQ multiplex PCR, lists solely in-frame clones and lacks some. The V and J calls and clone size are taken from that table; D and trimming were inferred from the DNA. The sample includes around 160,000 clones, roughly four fifths of them seen just once. V gave up 5 bases and J gave up 2 bases, with 11 bases separating them. The CDR3 consists of 14 residues. Germline CDR1 reads SEHNR; CDR2 reads FQNEAQ (reference sequence). As for this clone: What it binds is unknown.

The rearrangement uses TRBV7-9 and TRBJ2-3; D uncertain. Material for sequencing was PBMCs. The sequence was collected from a man aged 40-49 years in good health and CMV-seropositive. The CDR3, as DNA: TGTGCCAGCAGCCCGACTGCGCCCACAGATACGCAGTATTTT. Its translation is CASSPTAPTDTQYF.